Shown below are 5 T cell receptor beta chains from a single sample sequenced in a study of immune evolution from preneoplasia to lung adenocarcinoma. Produced via immunoSEQ multiplex PCR; TCRdb's table is partial and in-frame only. The top ten hold 4.9% of the sample, which has more than 13,000 clones, approximately 80% seen once. Material for sequencing was FFPE minimally invasive lung adenocarcinoma tissue. All receptors derive from a person aged 70 to 80 with lung adenocarcinoma.

Worth noting for this clone: At one end the junction does not follow the germline gene, possibly because of a read error. The chain joins TRBV30 to TRBJ1-1; 7 nucleotides agree with TRBD1. This CDR3 has 14 residues. Germline lookup yields CDR1 GTSNPN and CDR2 SVGIG (reference sequence). CDR3 in amino acids: CAWSWDSIGTKTVF. The CDR3 nucleotides are TGTGCCTGGAGTTGGGACAGTATAGGAACGAAGACGGTCTTT.

The chain combines TRBV7-8 with TRBJ1-2; TRBD1 agrees at 7 bases. Trimming removed 0 bases from V and 8 bases from J; junction bases left unmatched: 18. Per germline, CDR1 SGHVS and CDR2 FQNEAQ. The CDR3 is made up of 18 amino acids. This CDR3 is CASSLADRWGRGVLGYTF. CDR3 nucleotides: TGTGCCAGCAGCTTAGCGGATAGGTGGGGCAGGGGGGTTCTAGGCTACACCTTC.

The chain recombines TRBV2 with TRBJ1-1, with D possibly being TRBD1 (6 bases). CDR1 is SNHLY and CDR2 is FYNNEI in the germline V gene. V lost 6 bases to trimming and J lost 6 bases, with 11 bases between them. The CDR3 extends over 12 amino acids. DNA for the CDR3: TGTGCCAGCAGGAGACAGGTGTCTGAAGCTTTCTTT. Translated: CASRRQVSEAFF.

The chain carries TRBV27 and TRBJ2-1; no firm D call. The germline CDR1 and CDR2 sequences are MNHEY and SMNVEV (reference sequence). The CDR3 covers 12 residues. Trimming removed 6 bases from V and 4 bases from J, with 7 bases in between. The CDR3 loop is CASREGYNEQFF. Written as DNA, the CDR3 is TGTGCCAGCAGGGAAGGATACAATGAGCAGTTCTTC.

The chain joins TRBV30 to TRBJ1-4; 9 bases fit TRBD1. After removal of 5 bases from V and 6 bases from J, the junction contained 7 bases not matched to a gene. Germline CDR1 GTSNPN, CDR2 SVGIG (reference sequence). The length of the CDR3 is 14 residues. CDR3 DNA sequence: TGTGCCTGGGGAACAGGGGGCACGGATGAAAAACTGTTTTTT. The encoded protein is CAWGTGGTDEKLFF.